This entry lists 3 T cell receptor beta chains sequenced from one sample in a study of control samples from healthy donors and cancer patients. The protocol was immunoSEQ multiplex PCR, while the TCRdb copy is restricted to in-frame clones and leaves out a portion. The table has some 120,000 clones, just under 90% seen once; the top ten hold about 12%. Sequences were obtained from blood. Source of these receptors: a man in his thirties or forties in good health.

The chain employs TRBV10-3 and TRBJ2-7, with TRBD1 identical over 10 bases. The trim removed 6 bases at V and 1 base at J, leaving 3 bases unmatched. Germline lookup yields CDR1 ENHRY and CDR2 SYGVKD. This CDR3 has 14 residues. The CDR3, as DNA: TGTGCCATCAGCGGGACAGGGGCGTCCTACGAGCAGTACTTC. It translates to CAISGTGASYEQYF.

The rearrangement joins TRBV7-2 to TRBJ2-7, with D possibly TRBD1 on 5 matching bases. The CDR3 is 15 residues long. Germline assignment: CDR1 SGHTA and CDR2 FQGNSA. V was shortened by 1 base and J by 5 bases, with 15 bases between the two germline ends. CDR3 bases: TGTGCCAGCAGCTTAGGGCTGCAGGGTAGCCACGAGCAGTACTTC. Encoded protein: CASSLGLQGSHEQYF.

V usage is TRBV7-8 and J usage is TRBJ2-2, with D perhaps matching TRBD1 (6 bases). The V and J ends lost 5 bases and 6 bases respectively, with 22 bases between them. The CDR3 length is 17 residues. Germline assignment: CDR1 SGHVS and CDR2 FQNEAQ. The CDR3 is CASSGRPDRTSAGELFF. CDR3 coding DNA: TGTGCCAGCAGCGGAAGACCAGACAGGACGTCGGCCGGGGAGCTGTTTTTT.